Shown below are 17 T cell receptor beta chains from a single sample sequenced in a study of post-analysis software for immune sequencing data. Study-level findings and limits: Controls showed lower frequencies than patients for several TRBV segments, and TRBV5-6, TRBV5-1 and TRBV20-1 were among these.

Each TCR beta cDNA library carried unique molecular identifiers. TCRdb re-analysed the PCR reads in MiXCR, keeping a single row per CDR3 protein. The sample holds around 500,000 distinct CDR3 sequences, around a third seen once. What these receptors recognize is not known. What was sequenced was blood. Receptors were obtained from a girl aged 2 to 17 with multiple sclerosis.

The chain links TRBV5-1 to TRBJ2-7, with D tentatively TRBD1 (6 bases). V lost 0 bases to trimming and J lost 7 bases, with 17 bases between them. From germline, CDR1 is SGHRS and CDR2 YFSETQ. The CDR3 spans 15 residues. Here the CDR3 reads CASSLVGPDQGEQYF. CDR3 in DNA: TGCGCCAGCAGCTTGGTCGGGCCGGACCAGGGGGAGCAGTACTTC.

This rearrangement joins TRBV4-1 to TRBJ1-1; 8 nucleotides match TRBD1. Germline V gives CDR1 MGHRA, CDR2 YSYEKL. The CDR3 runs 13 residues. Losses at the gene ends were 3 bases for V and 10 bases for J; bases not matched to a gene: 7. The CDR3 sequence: CASSQVQGVRAFF. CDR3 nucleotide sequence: TGCGCCAGCAGCCAGGTACAGGGGGTTCGAGCTTTCTTT.

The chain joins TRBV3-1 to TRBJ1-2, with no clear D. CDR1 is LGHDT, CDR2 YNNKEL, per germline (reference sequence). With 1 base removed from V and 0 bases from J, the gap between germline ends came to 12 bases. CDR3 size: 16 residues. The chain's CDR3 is CASSQAATETNYGYTF. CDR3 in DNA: TGTGCCAGCAGCCAAGCAGCCACAGAAACTAACTATGGCTACACCTTC. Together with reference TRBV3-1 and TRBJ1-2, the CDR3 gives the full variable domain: DTAVSQTPKYLVTQMGNDKSIKCEQNLGHDTMYWYKQDSKKFLKIMFSYNNKELIINETVPNRFSPKSPDKAHLNLHINSLELGDSAVYFCASSQAATETNYGYTFGSGTRLTVV.

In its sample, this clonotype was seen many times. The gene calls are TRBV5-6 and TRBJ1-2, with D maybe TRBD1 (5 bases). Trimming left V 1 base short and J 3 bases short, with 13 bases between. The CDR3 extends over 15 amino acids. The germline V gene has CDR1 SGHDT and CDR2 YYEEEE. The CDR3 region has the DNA TGTGCCAGCAGCTTGACAGGAACGGGGGACTATGGCTACACCTTC. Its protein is CASSLTGTGDYGYTF.

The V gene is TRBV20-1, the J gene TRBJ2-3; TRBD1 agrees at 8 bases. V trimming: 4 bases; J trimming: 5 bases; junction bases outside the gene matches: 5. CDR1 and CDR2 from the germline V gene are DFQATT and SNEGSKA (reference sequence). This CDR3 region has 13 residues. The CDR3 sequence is CSATEQGVDTQYF. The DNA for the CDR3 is TGCAGTGCTACCGAACAGGGGGTAGATACGCAGTATTTT.

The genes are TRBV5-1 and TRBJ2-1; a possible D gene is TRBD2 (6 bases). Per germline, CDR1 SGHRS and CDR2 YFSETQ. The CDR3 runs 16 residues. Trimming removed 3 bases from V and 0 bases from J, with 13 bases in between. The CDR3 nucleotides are TGCGCCAGCAGCTCAGGCGGGGTGAGCTCCTACAATGAGCAGTTCTTC. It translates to CASSSGGVSSYNEQFF.

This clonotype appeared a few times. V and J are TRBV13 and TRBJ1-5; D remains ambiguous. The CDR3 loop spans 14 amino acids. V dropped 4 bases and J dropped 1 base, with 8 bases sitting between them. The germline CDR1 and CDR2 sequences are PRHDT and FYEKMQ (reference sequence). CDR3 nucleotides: TGTGCCAGCAGCTACGGACGGAGCAATCAGCCCCAGCATTTT. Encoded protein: CASSYGRSNQPQHF.

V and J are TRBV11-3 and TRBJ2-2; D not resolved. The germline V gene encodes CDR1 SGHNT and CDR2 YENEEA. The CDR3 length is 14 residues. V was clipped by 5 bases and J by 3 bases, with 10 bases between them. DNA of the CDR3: TGTGCCAGCAGCCATCGTAGCTACACCGGGGAGCTGTTTTTT. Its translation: CASSHRSYTGELFF.

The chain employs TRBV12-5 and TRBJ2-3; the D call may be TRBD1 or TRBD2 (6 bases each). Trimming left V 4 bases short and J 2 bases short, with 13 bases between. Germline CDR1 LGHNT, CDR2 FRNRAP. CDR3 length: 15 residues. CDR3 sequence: CASGSGAGYTDTQYF. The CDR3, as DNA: TGTGCTAGTGGTTCAGGGGCGGGATACACAGATACGCAGTATTTT.

The DNA of the CDR3 is TGTGCCAGCAGTTCAGGGGATGCGAATCAGCCCCAGCATTTT. It translates to CASSSGDANQPQHF. The chain has TRBV12-3 or TRBV12-4 and TRBJ1-5; D might be TRBD1 (6 bases). The CDR3 extends over 14 amino acids. The germline V and J ends were trimmed by 4 bases and 4 bases, with 11 bases remaining between them.

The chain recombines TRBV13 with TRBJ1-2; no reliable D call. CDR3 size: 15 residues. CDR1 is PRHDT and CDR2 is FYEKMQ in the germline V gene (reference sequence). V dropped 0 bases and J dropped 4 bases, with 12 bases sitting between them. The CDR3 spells CASSLGGWSRYGYTF. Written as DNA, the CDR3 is TGTGCCAGCAGCTTAGGCGGCTGGAGCCGCTATGGCTACACCTTC.

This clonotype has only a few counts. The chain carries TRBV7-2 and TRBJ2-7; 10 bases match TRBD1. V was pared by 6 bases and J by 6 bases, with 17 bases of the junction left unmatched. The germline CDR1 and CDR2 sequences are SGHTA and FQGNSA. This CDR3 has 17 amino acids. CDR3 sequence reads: CASSQGQGPPLISEQYF. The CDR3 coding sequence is TGTGCCAGCAGTCAGGGACAGGGGCCCCCTTTGATATCCGAGCAGTACTTC. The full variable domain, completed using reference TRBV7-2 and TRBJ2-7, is GAGVSQSPSNKVTEKGKDVELRCDPISGHTALYWYRQSLGQGLEFLIYFQGNSAPDKSGLPSDRFSAERTGGSVSTLTIQRTQQEDSAVYLCASSQGQGPPLISEQYFGPGTRLTVT.

Written as DNA, the CDR3 is TGTGCCAGCAGCTCACTAGCGGGGGTCCCACTAGCCAAAAACATTCAGTACTTC. This sequence encodes CASSSLAGVPLAKNIQYF. The chain carries TRBV7-2 and TRBJ2-4, with 11 positions matching TRBD2. CDR1 is SGHTA and CDR2 is FQGNSA in the germline V gene. This CDR3 is built from 18 residues. The trim removed 4 bases at V and 0 bases at J, leaving 8 bases unmatched.

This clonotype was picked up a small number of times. DNA of the CDR3: TGTGCCATCAGTGATGCCCGGGACAGGGACAATGAGCAGTTCTTC. Its protein product is CAISDARDRDNEQFF. The J gene is TRBJ2-1, the V gene TRBV10-3, with TRBD1 matching 9 bases. V dropped 3 bases and J dropped 5; count of bases not matched to a gene: 5. The germline gives CDR1 ENHRY, CDR2 SYGVKD. The length of the CDR3 is 15 residues.

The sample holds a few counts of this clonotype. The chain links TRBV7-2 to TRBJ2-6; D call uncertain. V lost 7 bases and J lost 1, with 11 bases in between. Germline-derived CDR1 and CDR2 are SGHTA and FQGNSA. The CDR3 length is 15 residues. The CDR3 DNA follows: TGTGCCAGCAACCCGGTGGTTTCTGGGGCCAACGTCCTGACTTTC. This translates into CASNPVVSGANVLTF.

Here the CDR3 DNA reads TGTGCCACCAGCGGACGGACAGGGCTGTTAATAGGTTCACCCCTCCACTTT. Translated, it gives CATSGRTGLLIGSPLHF. The chain uses TRBV15 and TRBJ1-6; 8 bases fit TRBD1. The CDR3 spans 17 residues. Losses at the gene ends were 5 bases for V and 9 bases for J; bases not matched to a gene: 15. CDR1 and CDR2 (germline): LNHNV, YYDKDF (reference sequence).

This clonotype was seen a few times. The CDR3 is CASSTQVGETQYF. For the CDR3, the DNA is TGCGCCAGCAGCACCCAGGTGGGGGAGACCCAGTACTTC. The chain uses TRBV5-1 and TRBJ2-5, with D uncertain. The CDR3 runs to 13 residues. The V and J ends lost 4 bases and 5 bases respectively, with 12 bases between them. CDR1 is SGHRS, CDR2 YFSETQ, per germline.